The sequence of this T cell receptor (beta chain) was determined in a study of CD8 T cells in ankylosing spondylitis. Findings and limits, study-wide: Prior work had noted some motif variants in reactive arthritis blood and synovial fluid. Matched ankylosing spondylitis synovial fluid reportedly contained a significantly enriched population of disease-linked clones.

A note on this clonotype: Its target is not known.

Each CDR3 protein gets one entry after TCRdb re-called the 5' RACE reads with MiXCR. The top ten clones hold about 14% of a sample with fewer than 200,000 distinct CDR3 sequences, 9.8% of them seen once. Trimming took 3 bases from V and 1 from J, leaving 11 bases between them. This CDR3 contains 15 residues. This receptor was taken from a female donor with ankylosing spondylitis or in good health (not recorded which). The sequenced sample consisted of blood, either unsorted or a sorted T cell fraction (not recorded which). The V gene is TRBV12-3 or TRBV12-4, the J gene TRBJ2-3; D call uncertain. The CDR3 nucleotides read TGTGCCAGCAGTTTGGGGATGCCTCGCACAGATACGCAGTATTTT. Translated, it gives CASSLGMPRTDTQYF.